This entry concerns a single TCR beta chain. The CDR3 runs to 16 residues. The V gene lost 1 base and the J gene lost 1 base, with 11 bases spanning the gap. The germline gives CDR1 SGHTA, CDR2 FQGNSA. TCRdb's table, derived via immunoSEQ multiplex PCR, lists solely in-frame clones and lacks some. Of 55,000 to 80,000 clones in the sample, 90% are singletons; the top ten hold more than 8%. This sample is part of a study of T cell changes during pregnancy in multiple sclerosis. V usage is TRBV7-2 and J usage is TRBJ1-5; D remains unclear. This receptor was identified in a female donor in good health, enrolled as a control in a pregnancy study. The sequencing here drew on peripheral blood, taken after pregnancy. The CDR3 coding sequence is TGTGCCAGCAGCTTAGGCGGCAGTCGGAGCAATCAGCCCCAGCATTTT. It encodes CASSLGGSRSNQPQHF.